A selection of T cell receptor beta chains follows, all from one sample in a study of early T cells in non-severe SARS-CoV-2 infection. In TCRdb, the 5' RACE reads were re-called with MiXCR into one record per CDR3 protein. The sample holds roughly 61,000 distinct CDR3 sequences, around 14% seen once. The starting material was whole blood, obtained at baseline. The receptors were sampled from an adult who was a healthcare worker with PCR-confirmed SARS-CoV-2 infection or an uninfected control (not recorded which). CDR3s include the opening cysteine and the closing phenylalanine or tryptophan. The D gene is left open where the match is weak. Clone size, where shown, is once, few, many, or a class for clones that have expanded.

d_gene,abundance,j_gene,v_gene,CDR3aa,CDR3nt
NA,NA,TRBJ2-3,TRBV27,CASSLVGGPSTDTQYF,TGTGCCAGCAGTTTAGTCGGGGGCCCGAGCACAGATACGCAGTATTTT
NA,NA,TRBJ2-5,TRBV12-3/TRBV12-4,CASSLKEGETQYF,TGTGCCAGCAGTTTAAAGGAGGGGGAGACCCAGTACTTC
NA,NA,TRBJ1-2,TRBV12-3/TRBV12-4,CASKLPGNYGYTF,TGTGCCAGCAAACTTCCGGGAAACTATGGCTACACCTTC
TRBD1,few,TRBJ2-4,TRBV7-9,CASSSKTGAKNIQYF,TGTGCCAGCAGCTCCAAGACAGGGGCCAAAAACATTCAGTACTTC
NA,few,TRBJ2-3,TRBV4-2,CASSHIGAGGTDTQYF,TGTGCCAGCAGCCATATTGGAGCGGGTGGTACAGATACGCAGTATTTT
NA,NA,TRBJ2-7,TRBV19,CASSFPGPYEQYF,TGTGCCAGTAGTTTTCCCGGACCCTACGAGCAGTACTTC
NA,few,TRBJ2-3,TRBV18,CASSPTVNTDTQYF,TGTGCCAGCTCACCAACCGTGAACACAGATACGCAGTATTTT
TRBD1,NA,TRBJ2-7,TRBV7-3,CASSFRTGSSSYEQYF,TGTGCCAGCAGCTTTAGGACAGGGTCTAGCTCCTACGAGCAGTACTTC
NA,NA,TRBJ1-1,TRBV7-2,CASSSTGPNTEAFF,TGTGCCAGCAGCTCTACCGGACCGAACACTGAAGCTTTCTTT
NA,NA,TRBJ1-1,TRBV5-6,CASSFPYTEAFF,TGTGCCAGCAGCTTCCCGTACACTGAAGCTTTCTTT
NA,NA,TRBJ2-2,TRBV10-3,CAISELQGSGELFF,TGTGCCATCAGTGAGCTACAGGGCTCCGGGGAGCTGTTTTTT
TRBD2,few,TRBJ2-1,TRBV6-2/TRBV6-3,CASSYSPTSGIYNEQFF,TGTGCCAGCAGTTACTCTCCGACTAGCGGGATCTACAATGAGCAGTTCTTC
NA,many,TRBJ1-2,TRBV29-1,CSARTNGLYGYTF,TGCAGCGCCCGAACCAACGGCCTTTATGGCTACACCTTC
NA,NA,TRBJ1-6,TRBV18,CASSPPGSSPLHF,TGTGCCAGCTCACCACCGGGGAGTTCACCCCTCCACTTT
TRBD2,few,TRBJ2-1,TRBV6-6,CASSSGTSAYNEQFF,TGTGCCAGCAGCTCCGGGACTAGCGCCTACAATGAGCAGTTCTTC
NA,few,TRBJ2-5,TRBV7-9,CASSSQGRQETQYF,TGTGCCAGCAGCTCCCAGGGGCGGCAAGAGACCCAGTACTTC
NA,once,TRBJ2-5,TRBV7-8,CASSPVGGYQETQYF,TGTGCCAGCAGCCCCGTGGGGGGCTACCAAGAGACCCAGTACTTC
NA,many,TRBJ1-2,TRBV4-2,CASSPKTTERGYTF,TGTGCCAGCAGCCCGAAAACTACGGAGCGTGGCTACACCTTC
NA,few,TRBJ2-7,TRBV11-2,CASSLTGEAYEQYF,TGTGCCAGCAGCTTAACGGGAGAGGCCTACGAGCAGTACTTC
NA,many,TRBJ2-7,TRBV10-3,CAISESSAFEQYF,TGTGCCATCAGTGAGTCTTCGGCCTTCGAGCAGTACTTC
TRBD2,NA,TRBJ2-5,TRBV5-5,CASSMPGGGEETQYF,TGTGCCAGCAGCATGCCCGGGGGAGGGGAAGAGACCCAGTACTTC
NA,few,TRBJ1-4,TRBV4-1,CASSQYDLVNEKLFF,TGCGCCAGCAGCCAATATGATCTGGTTAATGAAAAACTGTTTTTT
NA,NA,TRBJ2-5,TRBV20-1,CSASQETQYF,TGCAGTGCTAGTCAAGAGACCCAGTACTTC
NA,few,TRBJ2-1,TRBV6-6,CASSYSNLGTEQFF,TGTGCCAGCAGTTACTCGAATCTGGGGACCGAGCAGTTCTTC
TRBD2,NA,TRBJ2-7,TRBV3-1,CAGSRASRGGQRSYEQYF,TGTGCCGGCAGCCGAGCATCACGGGGGGGCCAGAGGTCCTACGAGCAGTACTTC
NA,many,TRBJ2-7,TRBV28,CASSLRGVDEQYF,TGTGCCAGCAGTCTCCGGGGAGTGGACGAGCAGTACTTC
NA,few,TRBJ1-1,TRBV27,CASSLSGQNTEAFF,TGTGCCAGCAGTTTATCGGGACAGAACACTGAAGCTTTCTTT
NA,many,TRBJ2-1,TRBV7-9,CASSFQINEQFF,TGTGCCAGCAGCTTCCAGATCAATGAGCAGTTCTTC
NA,NA,TRBJ2-2,TRBV18,CASSPPPSTGELFF,TGTGCCAGCTCACCACCCCCGAGCACCGGGGAGCTGTTTTTT
TRBD1,NA,TRBJ2-2,TRBV3-1,CASSRDRLTGELFF,TGTGCCAGCAGTCGGGACAGGCTAACCGGGGAGCTGTTTTTT
NA,few,TRBJ2-5,TRBV28,CASGPEETQYF,TGTGCCAGCGGCCCCGAAGAGACCCAGTACTTC
NA,NA,TRBJ1-6,TRBV27,CASSRRDGSPLHF,TGTGCCAGCAGTAGAAGGGACGGTTCACCCCTCCACTTT
TRBD1,few,TRBJ2-7,TRBV4-1,CASSQGQGFDEQYF,TGCGCCAGCAGCCAAGGACAGGGGTTCGACGAGCAGTACTTC
NA,NA,TRBJ1-1,TRBV7-3,CASSLLPGRRAFF,TGTGCCAGCAGCCTCCTTCCGGGGCGGCGAGCTTTCTTT
NA,NA,TRBJ2-2,TRBV7-3,CASSLNPGSGAGELFF,TGTGCCAGCAGCTTAAATCCGGGGTCCGGTGCCGGGGAGCTGTTTTTT
NA,many,TRBJ2-1,TRBV2,CASGGKGLGDEQFF,TGTGCCTCTGGAGGGAAGGGGCTCGGCGATGAGCAGTTCTTC
NA,few,TRBJ1-1,TRBV7-2,CASSPRFNTEAFF,TGTGCCAGCAGCCCACGTTTTAACACTGAAGCTTTCTTT
NA,once,TRBJ2-4,TRBV20-1,CSARLGRGSKNIQYF,TGCAGTGCTAGACTCGGCAGGGGCTCCAAAAACATTCAGTACTTC
NA,NA,TRBJ1-1,TRBV5-1,CASTGVVTEAFF,TGCGCCAGCACTGGGGTGGTCACTGAAGCTTTCTTT
NA,many,TRBJ2-2,TRBV2,CASRQPPNTGELFF,TGTGCCAGCAGACAGCCACCTAACACCGGGGAGCTGTTTTTT
TRBD1,few,TRBJ2-1,TRBV9,CASSAPPDRGNNEQFF,TGTGCCAGCAGCGCCCCCCCGGACAGGGGTAACAATGAGCAGTTCTTC
NA,NA,TRBJ2-2,TRBV12-3/TRBV12-4,CASSLEEDLNTGELFF,TGTGCCAGCAGTTTAGAGGAGGACCTGAACACCGGGGAGCTGTTTTTT
NA,NA,TRBJ2-1,TRBV19,CASSIDRTYNEQFF,TGTGCCAGTAGTATAGACAGGACCTACAATGAGCAGTTCTTC
NA,NA,TRBJ2-1,TRBV24-1,CATSDQGRSKSSYNEQFF,TGTGCCACCAGTGACCAAGGACGCAGCAAGTCCTCCTACAATGAGCAGTTCTTC
NA,NA,TRBJ2-1,TRBV6-1,CASRAQGESSYNEQFF,TGTGCCAGCAGGGCTCAGGGCGAGAGCTCCTACAATGAGCAGTTCTTC
NA,NA,TRBJ2-5,TRBV18,CASSRSETQYF,TGTGCCAGCTCACGATCCGAGACCCAGTACTTC
NA,few,TRBJ2-5,TRBV5-1,CASSLGWGEGETQYF,TGCGCCAGCAGCTTGGGCTGGGGCGAAGGAGAGACCCAGTACTTC
TRBD1,NA,TRBJ1-6,TRBV27,CASSPSGQYNSPLHF,TGTGCCAGCAGCCCATCGGGACAGTATAATTCACCCCTCCACTTT
TRBD1,few,TRBJ1-2,TRBV12-3/TRBV12-4,CASSSTGASGYTF,TGTGCCAGCAGCTCCACAGGGGCAAGTGGCTACACCTTC
NA,few,TRBJ1-3,TRBV29-1,CSVWDGSDSGNTIYF,TGCAGCGTCTGGGACGGATCCGACTCTGGAAACACCATATATTTT
TRBD1,many,TRBJ2-5,TRBV25-1,CASSQPGQNIETQYF,TGTGCCAGCAGTCAACCGGGACAGAACATAGAGACCCAGTACTTC